The 20 T cell receptor beta chains below come from one sample, sequenced in a study of blood T cell repertoires in COVID-19. Sequenced by immunoSEQ multiplex PCR; TCRdb stores in-frame clones only, minus some. This sample has some 200,000 clones, with around 82% found just once. The specimen sequenced was peripheral blood. These receptors were obtained from a woman in her 30s who had recovered from COVID-19.

This clone appeared a single time. The V and J genes are TRBV9 and TRBJ2-5; 11 bases are a match to TRBD2. Germline V gene lookup returns CDR1 SGDLS and CDR2 YYNGEE. J was trimmed by 4 bases and V by 4 bases; bases with no gene match: 6. There are 15 residues in the CDR3. The CDR3 DNA reads TGTGCCAGCAGCCCAACTAGCGGGAGTGGAGAGACCCAGTACTTC. Amino acid sequence: CASSPTSGSGETQYF.

CDR3 sequence reads: CAWSTDGNYEQYF. The CDR3 bases are TGTGCCTGGAGTACGGACGGGAACTACGAGCAGTACTTC. V and J are TRBV30 and TRBJ2-7; D may be TRBD2 (5 bases). This CDR3 is built from 13 residues. Looked up from germline, CDR1 is GTSNPN and CDR2 is SVGIG (reference sequence). Between the trimmed V and J ends, which lost 2 bases and 3 bases, there was a span of 11 bases.

The CDR3 protein is CAGGLAGKNIQYF. The CDR3 DNA reads as TGTGCCGGGGGACTAGCCGGAAAAAACATTCAGTACTTC. The chain recombines TRBV2 with TRBJ2-4; 9 bases map to TRBD2. CDR1 and CDR2 from the germline V gene are SNHLY and FYNNEI. V shed 11 bases, J shed 4 bases, and the junction held 6 bases outside the gene matches. This CDR3 has 13 residues.

In this sample, this clone turned up a few times. The rearrangement joins TRBV2 to TRBJ2-1; 7 bases line up with TRBD1. The V and J ends lost 4 bases and 4 bases, in that order; junction bases with no gene match: 4. Per germline, CDR1 SNHLY and CDR2 FYNNEI. The CDR3 is 14 residues long. Here the CDR3 DNA reads TGTGCCAGCAGTGTGGACAGGTATTACAATGAGCAGTTCTTC. Translating it yields CASSVDRYYNEQFF.

This clone showed up just once. This chain connects TRBV19 to TRBJ2-1; D is perhaps TRBD1 (6 bases). The V gene lost 1 base and the J gene lost 5 bases, with 6 bases spanning the gap. Germline CDR1 LNHDA, CDR2 SQIVND (reference sequence). The CDR3 sequence is 13 residues long. The CDR3 nucleotides are TGTGCCAGTAGTATAGCAGGGGACAATGAGCAGTTCTTC. Protein sequence: CASSIAGDNEQFF.

The chain has TRBV28 and TRBJ2-3; 7 bases align to TRBD2. Germline V gene sequence: CDR1 MDHEN, CDR2 SYDVKM. V was pared by 5 bases and J by 4 bases, with 12 bases of the junction left unmatched. This CDR3 has 16 residues. The CDR3 here is CASSGIAGVLADTQYF. The CDR3 region has the DNA TGTGCCAGCAGTGGGATAGCGGGCGTTCTGGCAGATACGCAGTATTTT.

The chain is built from TRBV5-1 and TRBJ2-3; D unclear. V lost 3 bases and J lost 2, with 16 bases in between. Germline CDR1 reads SGHRS; CDR2 reads YFSETQ. The CDR3 is 16 residues long. CDR3 nucleotide sequence: TGCGCCAGCAGCTGGCCGGAGTCAGCTAACACAGATACGCAGTATTTT. Translating it yields CASSWPESANTDTQYF. Full variable domain (outside the CDR3, taken from reference TRBV5-1 and TRBJ2-3): KAGVTQTPRYLIKTRGQQVTLSCSPISGHRSVSWYQQTPGQGLQFLFEYFSETQRNKGNFPGRFSGRQFSNSRSEMNVSTLELGDSALYLCASSWPESANTDTQYFGPGTRLTVL.

J is TRBJ2-3 and V is TRBV3-1 (or the pseudogene TRBV3-2); D is undetermined. Germline CDR1 is LGHDT and CDR2 is YNNKEL (reference sequence). The CDR3 runs 15 residues. The V and J ends lost 2 bases and 3 bases respectively, with 12 bases between them. The CDR3 region has the DNA TGTGCCAGCAGCCAAACGGTTCTCCGTACAGATACGCAGTATTTT. This codes for CASSQTVLRTDTQYF.

V is TRBV30 and J is TRBJ2-3; D is uncertain. Germline V gene sequence: CDR1 GTSNPN, CDR2 SVGIG (reference sequence). This CDR3 has 11 residues. V shed 8 bases and J shed 4 bases, with 10 bases lying between them. CDR3 coding DNA: TGTGCCCACAGACAAGCAGATACGCAGTATTTT. Protein sequence: CAHRQADTQYF. Full variable domain (remainder filled in from reference TRBV30 and TRBJ2-3): SQTIHQWPATLVQPVGSPLSLECTVEGTSNPNLYWYRQAAGRGLQLLFYSVGIGQISSEVPQNLSASRPQDRQFILSSKKLLLSDSGFYLCAHRQADTQYFGPGTRLTVL.

The V gene is TRBV3-1 (or the pseudogene TRBV3-2), the J gene TRBJ2-7, with D possibly TRBD2 on 7 matching bases. The CDR3 sequence is 16 residues long. CDR1 is LGHDT and CDR2 is YNNKEL in the germline V gene (reference sequence). Trimming took off 4 bases at V and 2 bases at J, with 18 bases between the two ends. CDR3 coding DNA: TGTGCCAGCAGCCCCAGTGGGGGGGCGAAGGCCTACGAGCAGTACTTC. Its translation is CASSPSGGAKAYEQYF.

CDR3 in amino acids: CASSHRDRVGANVLTF. As DNA, the CDR3 is TGTGCCAGCAGCCACCGGGACAGGGTCGGGGCCAACGTCCTGACTTTC. The rearrangement uses TRBV7-9 and TRBJ2-6, with 9 bases lining up with TRBD1. The V gene's germline CDR1 is SEHNR and CDR2 FQNEAQ (reference sequence). Trimming cost V 5 bases and J 4 bases; bases outside gene matches: 6. This CDR3 is 16 amino acids long.

This clone was recorded only once. The rearrangement links TRBV4-1 to TRBJ1-1; 9 bases align to TRBD1. J gave up 2 bases and V 4 bases, and 11 bases lay outside the gene matches. CDR1 is MGHRA and CDR2 is YSYEKL in the germline V gene. The CDR3 totals 17 residues. The chain's CDR3 is CASSLMAGTGRNTEAFF. CDR3 sequence (DNA): TGCGCCAGCAGCCTCATGGCCGGGACAGGGCGAAACACTGAAGCTTTCTTT.

J is TRBJ1-5 and V is TRBV3-1 (or the pseudogene TRBV3-2), with a tentative D call TRBD1 (6 bases). CDR3 length: 15 residues. Germline V CDR1 and CDR2: LGHDT, YNNKEL (reference sequence). Trimming stripped 0 bases from V and 4 bases from J, with 10 bases between. CDR3 region: CASSQEGQGNQPQHF. The DNA of the CDR3 is TGTGCCAGCAGCCAAGAGGGGCAGGGGAATCAGCCCCAGCATTTT.

The chain has TRBV27 and TRBJ2-4; tentatively, D is TRBD1 (6 bases). V lost 4 bases and J 1 base, leaving 14 bases between the germline ends. This CDR3 spans 16 amino acids. Germline values: CDR1 MNHEY, CDR2 SMNVEV (reference sequence). DNA for the CDR3: TGTGCCAGCAGTTCAGACAGGCGGTCGGCCAAAAACATTCAGTACTTC. It codes for CASSSDRRSAKNIQYF.

The CDR3 sequence is CASSLAGQGNTGELFF. CDR3 coding DNA: TGCGCCAGCAGCTTGGCCGGACAGGGCAACACCGGGGAGCTGTTTTTT. V usage is TRBV5-1 and J usage is TRBJ2-2; 8 nucleotides agree with TRBD1. CDR3 length: 16 amino acids. CDR1 is SGHRS, CDR2 YFSETQ, per germline. Trimming took 0 bases from V and 2 from J; bases not matched to a gene: 3.

This clone has only a few counts. The rearrangement uses TRBV18 and TRBJ1-5; TRBD1 matches at 7 bases. With V trimmed by 2 bases and J by 4 bases, 2 bases remained unmatched. The CDR3 totals 14 residues. Germline loops: CDR1 KGHSH, CDR2 LQKENI. The CDR3 nucleotides are TGTGCCAGCTCACCAGGGACAGATAATCAGCCCCAGCATTTT. Protein sequence: CASSPGTDNQPQHF.

The chain carries TRBV5-1 and TRBJ2-3; D gene ambiguous. V lost 5 bases, J lost 0 bases, and 7 bases lay in between. Germline values: CDR1 SGHRS, CDR2 YFSETQ. This CDR3 spans 13 amino acids. In DNA, the CDR3 is TGCGCCAGCAGTGAGGCAAGCACAGATACGCAGTATTTT. It is translated as CASSEASTDTQYF.

This chain joins TRBV10-3 and TRBJ1-1; 7 positions match TRBD1. CDR3 length: 17 residues. The germline CDR1 and CDR2 sequences are ENHRY and SYGVKD. J gave up 4 bases and V 6 bases, and 17 bases lay outside the gene matches. CDR3 sequence: CAIRETGRGVSGTEAFF. CDR3 bases: TGTGCCATCAGAGAGACAGGGAGAGGGGTGTCGGGCACTGAAGCTTTCTTT.

CDR3 nucleotides: TGCAGCGTTGATCGGGGTAGGGAAAAACTGTTTTTT. Amino acid sequence: CSVDRGREKLFF. The rearrangement uses TRBV29-1 and TRBJ1-4, with D uncertain. V lost 3 bases and J 8 bases, leaving 10 bases between the germline ends. CDR1 is SQVTM and CDR2 is ANQGSEA in the germline V gene. CDR3 length: 12 amino acids.

The J gene is TRBJ2-2, the V gene TRBV7-3; 7 nucleotides line up with TRBD2. J gave up 5 bases and V 0 bases, and 3 bases lay outside the gene matches. The CDR3 runs to 15 residues. CDR1 and CDR2 from the germline V gene are SGHTA and FQGTGA. CDR3 DNA sequence: TGTGCCAGCAGCTTAACGGGAGGGTGGACCGGGGAGCTGTTTTTT. Translated, it gives CASSLTGGWTGELFF.